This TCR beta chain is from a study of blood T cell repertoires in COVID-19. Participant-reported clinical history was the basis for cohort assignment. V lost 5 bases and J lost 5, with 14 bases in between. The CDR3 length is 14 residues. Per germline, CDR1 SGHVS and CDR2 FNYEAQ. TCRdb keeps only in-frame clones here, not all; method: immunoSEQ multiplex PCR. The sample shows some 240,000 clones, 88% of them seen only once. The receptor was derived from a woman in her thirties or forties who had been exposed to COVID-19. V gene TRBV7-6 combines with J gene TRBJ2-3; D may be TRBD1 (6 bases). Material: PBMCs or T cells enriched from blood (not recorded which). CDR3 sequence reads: CASSTPTGIDTQYF. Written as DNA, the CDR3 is TGTGCCAGCAGCACACCGACAGGAATAGATACGCAGTATTTT. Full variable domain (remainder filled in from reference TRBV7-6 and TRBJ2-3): GAGVSQSPRYKVTKRGQDVALRCDPISGHVSLYWYRQALGQGPEFLTYFNYEAQQDKSGLPNDRFSAERPEGSISTLTIQRTEQRDSAMYRCASSTPTGIDTQYFGPGTRLTVL.